The 21 T cell receptor beta chains below come from one sample, sequenced in a study of blood T cell repertoires in COVID-19. The repertoire was sequenced with immunoSEQ multiplex PCR; TCRdb's copy has only in-frame clones and lacks some. The table shows 54,000 or so clones, with 75% to 90% occurring only once. Sequencing was carried out using peripheral blood. These receptors all come from a woman aged 55-69 years with acute or convalescent COVID-19.

This rearrangement joins TRBV5-4 to TRBJ1-2; 9 nucleotides line up with TRBD1. Germline CDR1 is SGHNT and CDR2 is YYREEE (reference sequence). J lost 8 bases, V lost 0 bases, and 11 bases had no gene match. CDR3 size: 16 residues. The CDR3 here is CASSLGTGTGHEGYTF. CDR3 nucleotide sequence: TGTGCCAGCAGCTTGGGGACCGGGACAGGGCATGAGGGCTACACCTTC.

J is TRBJ2-7 and V is TRBV7-2, with 12 nucleotides matching TRBD2. The ends lost 1 base at V and 3 bases at J; junction bases unmatched: 7. The CDR3 loop spans 17 amino acids. Looked up from germline, CDR1 is SGHTA and CDR2 is FQGNSA. The CDR3 region is CASSLGLAGDLFYEQYF. CDR3 coding DNA: TGTGCCAGCAGCTTAGGACTAGCGGGAGATCTCTTCTACGAGCAGTACTTC.

The chain is built from TRBV27 and TRBJ1-1, with D perhaps matching TRBD1 (5 bases). The CDR3 sequence is 14 residues long. Germline V gene data show CDR1 as MNHEY and CDR2 as SMNVEV (reference sequence). Trimming took off 4 bases at V and 0 bases at J, with 9 bases between the two ends. Here the CDR3 reads CASSWDWMNTEAFF. Here the CDR3 DNA reads TGTGCCAGCAGTTGGGACTGGATGAACACTGAAGCTTTCTTT.

The chain carries TRBV6-1 and TRBJ2-6; TRBD1 aligns across 7 bases. The CDR3 consists of 18 residues. The V gene end was trimmed by 0 bases and the J gene end by 4 bases; junction bases not matched to a gene: 9. Germline V gives CDR1 MNHNS, CDR2 SASEGT. This CDR3 is CASSEASQQGLGANVLTF. In DNA, the CDR3 is TGTGCCAGCAGTGAAGCCTCCCAACAGGGGCTGGGGGCCAACGTCCTGACTTTC.

This clone was found once. The chain combines TRBV12-2 with TRBJ1-1. TRBV12-2 is reported as a pseudogene. CDR3 length: 21 amino acids. This CDR3 reads CASRLVGGKRSSSTTNTEAFF. The CDR3, as DNA: TGTGCAAGTCGCTTAGTGGGGGGTAAGAGGAGCTCGAGCACAACGAACACTGAAGCTTTCTTT.

The chain uses TRBV19 and TRBJ1-5; no firm D call. CDR1 is LNHDA, CDR2 SQIVND, per germline (reference sequence). CDR3 length: 13 amino acids. The germline V and J ends were trimmed by 4 bases and 0 bases, with 4 bases remaining between them. The CDR3 loop reads CASSTVSNQPQHF. The CDR3 DNA is TGTGCCAGTAGTACGGTTAGCAATCAGCCCCAGCATTTT.

The chain is built from TRBV27 and TRBJ1-5, with 11 positions matching TRBD1. Germline CDR1 reads MNHEY; CDR2 reads SMNVEV (reference sequence). There are 16 residues in the CDR3. Trimming cost V 6 bases and J 4 bases; bases outside gene matches: 8. CDR3 loop: CASSRKDRGPNQPQHF. The CDR3 coding sequence is TGTGCCAGCAGCCGGAAGGACAGGGGGCCGAATCAGCCCCAGCATTTT.

CDR3 in DNA: TGTGCCAGCAGCGTAGGAGGGGGCGGACTAGCGGTACGCCAAGAGACCCAGTACTTC. This sequence encodes CASSVGGGGLAVRQETQYF. The gene calls are TRBV9 and TRBJ2-5; TRBD2 matches at 10 bases. With 0 bases clipped from V and 1 base from J, the junction kept 12 bases outside the gene matches. Germline V CDR1 and CDR2: SGDLS, YYNGEE. This CDR3 has 19 amino acids.

This rearrangement joins TRBV6-1 to TRBJ2-5; the match to TRBD2 covers 7 bases. V was pared by 3 bases and J by 5 bases, with 15 bases of the junction left unmatched. The germline CDR1 and CDR2 sequences are MNHNS and SASEGT. The CDR3 is 17 residues long. The CDR3 DNA sequence: TGTGCCAGCAGTGACGGAGCGGGAACCCTCCGAAGGGAGACCCAGTACTTC. Encoded protein: CASSDGAGTLRRETQYF.

The chain combines TRBV30 with TRBJ1-2; 9 bases line up with TRBD1. The V and J ends lost 5 bases and 4 bases, in that order; junction bases with no gene match: 20. CDR1 GTSNPN and CDR2 SVGIG come from the germline V gene (reference sequence). The CDR3 spans 18 residues. The DNA of the CDR3 is TGTGCCTGGGGGTCCCGGGACAGGGCCTTAGTAAGACTCTATGGCTACACCTTC. The encoded protein is CAWGSRDRALVRLYGYTF.

The chain carries TRBV5-4 and TRBJ1-6, with a possible D match to TRBD1 (6 bases). The length of the CDR3 is 14 residues. V lost 4 bases to trimming and J lost 7 bases, with 12 bases between them. The V gene's germline CDR1 is SGHNT and CDR2 YYREEE (reference sequence). Here the CDR3 DNA reads TGTGCCAGCAGCCCGGGGGGGGCAAATTCACCCCTCCACTTT. Residues: CASSPGGANSPLHF.

This chain uses TRBV2 with TRBJ2-7; D unresolved. The CDR3 has 14 residues. Germline CDR1 is SNHLY and CDR2 is FYNNEI. V lost 3 bases, J lost 2 bases, and 11 bases lay in between. This chain's CDR3 is CASSDGVQPYEQYF. CDR3 bases: TGTGCCAGCAGTGATGGCGTACAGCCCTACGAGCAGTACTTC.

This clone was observed once. This chain joins TRBV7-9 and TRBJ2-1, with 13 bases aligning to TRBD2. Germline V gene data show CDR1 as SEHNR and CDR2 as FQNEAQ (reference sequence). Germline trimming cut 4 bases from V and 8 bases from J; bases unmatched to any gene: 8. CDR3 size: 16 residues. CDR3 amino acids: CASSYRTSGSLYEQFF. The CDR3 DNA is TGTGCCAGCAGCTACAGGACTAGCGGGAGCTTATATGAGCAGTTCTTC.

J is TRBJ2-7 and V is TRBV2, with a possible D match to TRBD2 (6 bases). The V end lost 6 bases, the J end lost 1 base, and 16 bases lay between the germline ends. Germline values: CDR1 SNHLY, CDR2 FYNNEI. This CDR3 region has 15 residues. CDR3 bases: TGTGCCAGCAGGGAATCCGGGACTCTTTCCTACGAGCAGTACTTC. Protein sequence: CASRESGTLSYEQYF.

This rearrangement joins TRBV3-1 (or the pseudogene TRBV3-2) to TRBJ1-2; no definite D call. V dropped 7 bases and J dropped 8 bases, with 17 bases sitting between them. Germline V lookup: CDR1 LGHDT, CDR2 YNNKEL (reference sequence). CDR3 length: 13 amino acids. The CDR3 loop is CASKAVASEGYTF. The CDR3 DNA is TGTGCCAGCAAGGCGGTAGCTTCTGAGGGCTACACCTTC.

This chain links TRBV9 with TRBJ1-2, with D possibly matching TRBD1 (5 bases). Germline CDR1 reads SGDLS; CDR2 reads YYNGEE. V was pared by 3 bases and J by 2 bases, with 14 bases between. The CDR3 consists of 15 residues. The CDR3 protein is CASSGLTVLNYGYTF. CDR3 nucleotides: TGTGCCAGCAGCGGGCTGACAGTCCTCAACTATGGCTACACCTTC.

The chain is built from TRBV19 and TRBJ2-2, with D perhaps TRBD2 (6 bases). The CDR3 consists of 19 residues. Trimming left V 1 base short and J 1 base short, with 19 bases between. Per germline, CDR1 LNHDA and CDR2 SQIVND (reference sequence). This chain's CDR3 is CASSIVGPRGTGNTGELFF. The CDR3 DNA reads TGTGCCAGTAGTATAGTCGGTCCTCGCGGGACCGGGAACACCGGGGAGCTGTTTTTT. The complete variable domain, with remaining parts taken from reference TRBV19 and TRBJ2-2, reads DGGITQSPKYLFRKEGQNVTLSCEQNLNHDAMYWYRQDPGQGLRLIYYSQIVNDFQKGDIAEGYSVSREKKESFPLTVTSAQKNPTAFYLCASSIVGPRGTGNTGELFFGEGSRLTVL.

The rearrangement links TRBV5-1 to TRBJ1-2; D remains unclear. There are 15 residues in the CDR3. The V gene's germline CDR1 is SGHRS and CDR2 YFSETQ. Trimming left V 4 bases short and J 4 bases short, with 17 bases between. CDR3 residues: CASSALYGQSYGYTF. CDR3 in DNA: TGCGCCAGCAGCGCCCTTTATGGGCAAAGCTATGGCTACACCTTC. The variable domain in full, with the rest retrieved from reference TRBV5-1 and TRBJ1-2, is KAGVTQTPRYLIKTRGQQVTLSCSPISGHRSVSWYQQTPGQGLQFLFEYFSETQRNKGNFPGRFSGRQFSNSRSEMNVSTLELGDSALYLCASSALYGQSYGYTFGSGTRLTVV.

This clone came up a few times. V is TRBV18 and J is TRBJ2-3; 9 positions agree with TRBD2. After removal of 1 base from V and 4 bases from J, the junction contained 6 bases not matched to a gene. Germline V gene data show CDR1 as KGHSH and CDR2 as LQKENI. The CDR3 is made up of 16 amino acids. CDR3 in amino acids: CASSPRAGGPSDTQYF. In nucleotides, the CDR3 is TGTGCCAGCTCACCACGGGCGGGAGGGCCCTCAGATACGCAGTATTTT.

The rearrangement links TRBV14 to TRBJ1-5, with no clear D. The CDR3 is 13 amino acids. V was shortened by 0 bases and J by 9 bases, with 9 bases between the two germline ends. The V gene's germline CDR1 is SGHDN and CDR2 FVKESK. The CDR3 protein is CASSQDRAMPQHF. The CDR3 region has the DNA TGTGCCAGCAGCCAAGATCGAGCTATGCCCCAGCATTTT.

This chain uses TRBV28 with TRBJ1-1; 7 nucleotides match TRBD1. The CDR3 has 16 residues. Looked up from germline, CDR1 is MDHEN and CDR2 is SYDVKM. With 5 bases clipped from V and 0 bases from J, the junction kept 9 bases outside the gene matches. CDR3 nucleotide sequence: TGTGCCAGCAGTGCCCCGGGACAGACTATGAACACTGAAGCTTTCTTT. Residues: CASSAPGQTMNTEAFF.